Listed below are T cell receptor beta chains from one sample, sequenced in a study of blood T cells in healthy people across ages. TCRdb called the 5' RACE reads again in MiXCR, with one record for every CDR3 protein. There are 590,000 or so distinct CDR3 sequences in the sample; 25% to 35% occur only once, and 15% to 19% lies in the top ten. The sequencing sample was made of blood. These receptors were collected from a woman over 75 in good health. Both conserved end residues are part of each CDR3. D genes are given only for firm matches. Clone size is shown for a subset of rows, as once, few, many or a class of expanded clone.

cdr3_aa	v_call	clone_size	j_call	d_call
CSARDRASPYEQYF	TRBV20-1	many	TRBJ2-7	NA
CASTPDNRVGGIQYF	TRBV28	NA	NA	NA
CSARDRMGGRETQYF	TRBV20-1	many	TRBJ2-5	NA
CASRLDAGNTEAFF	TRBV12-3/TRBV12-4	few	TRBJ1-1	NA
CASSKAQGTVEQYF	TRBV21-1	many	TRBJ2-7	NA
CASSLDARGGNQPQHF	TRBV7-2	many	TRBJ1-5	NA
CASRMPSSGANVLTF	TRBV2	NA	TRBJ2-6	NA
CASSPGQRLSGAYVLTF	TRBV11-2	NA	TRBJ2-6	TRBD1
CASSRTGQSADYEQFF	TRBV14	NA	TRBJ2-1	TRBD1
CANSLDTNNEQYF	TRBV5-1	NA	TRBJ2-4	NA
CASSVFDTGDGYTF	TRBV9	many	TRBJ1-2	TRBD1
CASSSADSGGRETQYF	TRBV5-1	many	TRBJ2-5	TRBD1
CSAKVWGLAGAPGYTDTQYF	TRBV20-1	NA	TRBJ2-3	TRBD2
CSVVTGDGLVTF	TRBV29-1	many	TRBJ1-2	TRBD1
CASSGQGEGDSPLHF	TRBV2	few	TRBJ1-6	TRBD1
CASSYDRGSTGGYTF	TRBV6-6	NA	TRBJ1-2	NA
CASSLAGTSGGLRTTDTQYF	TRBV5-5	NA	TRBJ2-3	TRBD2
CASSYPTGESSGNTIYF	TRBV6-2/TRBV6-3	NA	TRBJ1-3	NA
CASSLRGVSIDTQYF	TRBV5-1	NA	TRBJ2-3	TRBD2
CASSLVVLRERGGYVNEQYF	TRBV11-3	NA	TRBJ2-7	TRBD2
CASSLSARVFGNTIYF	TRBV27	few	TRBJ1-3	NA
CASRYTPGTASLEQYF	TRBV5-5	NA	TRBJ2-7	TRBD1
CARGEGFGGYTF	TRBV30	few	TRBJ1-2	NA
CSARRDTQGEQYF	TRBV20-1	NA	NA	NA
CSARVRTSTDTQYF	TRBV20-1	NA	TRBJ2-3	NA
CSASRDRRAEQYF	TRBV20-1	NA	TRBJ2-7	TRBD1
CASIPGTAYNEQFF	TRBV6-2/TRBV6-3	many	TRBJ2-1	TRBD1
CSARGRAGDNYEQYF	TRBV20-1	few	TRBJ2-7	TRBD2
CASSRGQFRSGYTF	TRBV5-6	NA	TRBJ1-2	NA
CASSLQTGGRSEAFF	TRBV7-9	NA	TRBJ1-1	TRBD1
CASSKGLVTDTQYF	TRBV7-3	NA	TRBJ2-3	TRBD2
CSADGTATRVANTEAFF	TRBV20-1	NA	TRBJ1-1	TRBD1